The 12 T cell receptor beta chains reported below all come from one sample, sequenced in a study of blood T cell repertoires in COVID-19. Assay: immunoSEQ multiplex PCR; the TCRdb copy retains only in-frame clones and omits some. The sample includes roughly 250,000 clones, approximately 86% of them seen just once. Material for sequencing was PBMCs or T cells enriched from blood (not recorded which). The receptors originated from a woman in her thirties or forties with acute COVID-19.

The chain has TRBV10-3 and TRBJ1-5, with 10 bases aligning to TRBD1. CDR3 length: 14 residues. Unmatched junction bases numbered 4, after V lost 8 bases and J lost 3 bases. Germline CDR1 is ENHRY and CDR2 is SYGVKD. CDR3 DNA: TGTGCCATCGGCGGACAGGGGGACAATCAGCCCCAGCATTTT. The encoded protein is CAIGGQGDNQPQHF.

CDR3 DNA sequence: TGTGCCAGCAGCTCCCTCTCAGAGGGGGCACCTGAAGCTTTCTTT. Protein sequence: CASSSLSEGAPEAFF. This chain joins TRBV11-3 and TRBJ1-1; 7 positions agree with TRBD1. In germline, CDR1 is SGHNT, CDR2 YENEEA. The J segment lost 6 bases and the V segment lost 4 bases, leaving 11 bases of the junction unmatched. CDR3 length: 15 residues.

A few counts support this clone. The chain joins TRBV2 to TRBJ2-7, with 8 bases lining up with TRBD1. This CDR3 is 13 amino acids long. V shed 5 bases, J shed 4 bases, and the junction held 4 bases outside the gene matches. Per the germline V gene, CDR1 is SNHLY and CDR2 is FYNNEI. CDR3 sequence: CASSSGGVYEQYF. CDR3 nucleotide sequence: TGTGCCAGCAGTTCAGGGGGCGTATACGAGCAGTACTTC.

This clone was counted a few times. The rearrangement links TRBV18 to TRBJ1-5; D remains ambiguous. This CDR3 has 14 residues. Trimming removed 1 base from V and 1 base from J, with 5 bases in between. Germline V gene sequence: CDR1 KGHSH, CDR2 LQKENI. The CDR3 is CASSPLKSNQPQHF. CDR3 coding DNA: TGTGCCAGCTCACCACTAAAAAGCAATCAGCCCCAGCATTTT.

The genes are TRBV7-9 and TRBJ2-4, with a tentative D call TRBD1 (5 bases). Looked up from germline, CDR1 is SEHNR and CDR2 is FQNEAQ (reference sequence). V lost 3 bases to trimming and J lost 1 base, with 7 bases between them. CDR3 length: 14 residues. The CDR3 loop is CASSFPGAKNIQYF. CDR3 sequence (DNA): TGTGCCAGCAGCTTCCCAGGGGCCAAAAACATTCAGTACTTC.

This clone has only a few counts. The chain combines TRBV2 with TRBJ2-7; weak D call: TRBD1 (6 bases). The CDR3 totals 14 residues. The V gene lost 5 bases and the J gene lost 5 bases, with 16 bases spanning the gap. The germline CDR1 and CDR2 sequences are SNHLY and FYNNEI. For the CDR3, the DNA is TGTGCCAGCAGTCCGGACAGCACGCTCCACGAGCAGTACTTC. Translation: CASSPDSTLHEQYF.

The gene calls are TRBV10-3 and TRBJ1-1; D remains ambiguous. The CDR3 totals 13 residues. V lost 2 bases and J 1 base, leaving 5 bases between the germline ends. The V gene's germline CDR1 is ENHRY and CDR2 SYGVKD. The CDR3 is CAISEVRNTEAFF. CDR3 DNA sequence: TGTGCCATCAGTGAGGTCAGGAACACTGAAGCTTTCTTT.

The chain links TRBV14 to TRBJ2-3; D may be TRBD2 (5 bases). From germline, CDR1 is SGHDN and CDR2 FVKESK. The V end was cut by 5 bases, the J end by 2 bases, with 14 bases between. The CDR3 length is 15 residues. The CDR3: CASSSHSGNTDTQYF. For the CDR3, the DNA is TGTGCCAGCAGCTCCCATTCGGGGAACACAGATACGCAGTATTTT.

The chain has TRBV3-1 (or the pseudogene TRBV3-2) and TRBJ2-5; 8 bases map to TRBD2. The length of the CDR3 is 18 residues. With V trimmed by 0 bases and J by 0 bases, 9 bases remained unmatched. CDR1 is LGHDT and CDR2 is YNNKEL in the germline V gene (reference sequence). CDR3 amino acids: CASSQEEILAGYQETQYF. The CDR3 DNA follows: TGTGCCAGCAGCCAAGAAGAAATTCTAGCGGGTTACCAAGAGACCCAGTACTTC.

The chain employs TRBV11-3 and TRBJ1-4; 7 bases align to TRBD1. CDR1 and CDR2 from the germline V gene are SGHNT and YENEEA. This CDR3 is 13 amino acids long. Germline trimming cut 5 bases from V and 7 bases from J; bases unmatched to any gene: 4. CDR3 nucleotides: TGTGCCAGCAGCCGAGGGGGCTTTGAAAAACTGTTTTTT. It yields the protein CASSRGGFEKLFF.

The chain recombines TRBV6-1 with TRBJ1-3; D is ambiguous. The germline V and J ends were trimmed by 3 bases and 0 bases, with 9 bases remaining between them. Germline values: CDR1 MNHNS, CDR2 SASEGT. The CDR3 loop spans 15 amino acids. CDR3 region: CASSEFGSSGNTIYF. The CDR3 DNA reads as TGTGCCAGCAGTGAGTTTGGCTCCTCTGGAAACACCATATATTTT.

The rearrangement links TRBV15 to TRBJ1-6, with TRBD1 identical over 8 bases. This CDR3 has 15 residues. J lost 6 bases, V lost 1 base, and 2 bases had no gene match. The germline gives CDR1 LNHNV, CDR2 YYDKDF (reference sequence). For the CDR3, the DNA is TGTGCCACCAGCAGAGGGACAGGGATTAATTCACCCCTCCACTTT. Amino acid sequence: CATSRGTGINSPLHF.